The 5 T cell receptor beta chains reported below all come from one sample, sequenced in a study of cytomegalovirus exposure and HLA in healthy donors (dated by TCRdb to about 2017). The library was built by means of the immunoSEQ multiplex PCR assay. The multiplex PCR relied on a mix of 60 forward primers for TCR Vbeta segments and 13 reverse primers for TCR Jbeta segments. Sourced from immuneACCESS, this table was stored by TCRdb with only in-frame sequences that have V and J called. A share of the clones is absent; for the studies checked, an unresolved V gene accounts for under half, and the remainder has no known explanation. This sample is represented by 150,000 to 200,000 clones; under 80% of them were singletons. Of the sample, under 3% falls within the top ten clones. The sample taken for sequencing was PBMCs. The receptors come from a man aged 35-49 years in good health and CMV-seronegative.

For the CDR3, the DNA is TGCGCCAGCAGCCAGGAGGGCAGGGGGCGCTCCGAGCAGTACTTC. Translating gives CASSQEGRGRSEQYF. J is TRBJ2-7 and V is TRBV4-1, with 8 bases matching TRBD1. The junction had 10 bases not matched to a gene; V was cut back by 3 bases and J by 6 bases. Germline CDR1 is MGHRA and CDR2 is YSYEKL. The CDR3 totals 15 residues.

For this clone: One end of the junction fails to match germline, which may point to a read error. The rearrangement joins TRBV7-9 to TRBJ1-1, with D uncertain. The CDR3 has 16 residues. Germline CDR1 is SEHNR and CDR2 is FQNEAQ (reference sequence). CDR3: CSSSLAGSGKVREAFF. CDR3 in DNA: TGTTCCAGCAGCTTAGCCGGATCGGGGAAAGTGAGGGAAGCTTTCTTT.

The J gene is TRBJ2-1, the V gene TRBV19; 7 positions match TRBD2. After removal of 1 base from V and 3 bases from J, the junction contained 15 bases not matched to a gene. CDR3 length: 19 amino acids. Germline CDR1 LNHDA, CDR2 SQIVND (reference sequence). CDR3 sequence: CASSIGGGSFGIDYNEQFF. The CDR3 nucleotides are TGTGCCAGTAGTATAGGGGGGGGAAGCTTCGGTATCGACTACAATGAGCAGTTCTTC. The full variable domain, with the rest looked up from reference TRBV19 and TRBJ2-1, is DGGITQSPKYLFRKEGQNVTLSCEQNLNHDAMYWYRQDPGQGLRLIYYSQIVNDFQKGDIAEGYSVSREKKESFPLTVTSAQKNPTAFYLCASSIGGGSFGIDYNEQFFGPGTRLTVL.

This clone is a singleton in its sample. The chain has TRBV30 and TRBJ2-2; D unresolved. Trimming stripped 1 base from V and 5 bases from J, with 5 bases between. Germline CDR1 reads GTSNPN; CDR2 reads SVGIG (reference sequence). The CDR3 consists of 12 residues. The CDR3 DNA is TGTGCCTGGAGTGCCTTAACCGGGGAGCTGTTTTTT. As protein: CAWSALTGELFF.

This chain uses TRBV28 with TRBJ2-1; TRBD1 agrees at 11 bases. The V segment lost 5 bases and the J segment 7 bases; nucleotides outside the gene matches: 7. CDR1 and CDR2 (germline): MDHEN, SYDVKM. The CDR3 spans 15 residues. CDR3 sequence (DNA): TGTGCCAGCAGTCAACGGACAGGGGGCACAAATGAGCAGTTCTTC. Its protein is CASSQRTGGTNEQFF.